The entry that follows covers one T cell receptor (beta chain) sequence. Its antigen remains unknown. The data belong to a study of T cell responses to AZD1222 COVID-19 vaccine. Whole-study findings and limits: Spike was spanned by vaccine-associated CD4 TCRs, which were dominant at 160-218 and 743-854. Reports indicate that nearly half of spike-specific TCRs are directed at unmutated variant regions. White British ancestry dominated among donors, who included more females, and clonal diversity was possibly underestimated. Spike-specific TCR breadth and depth rose after two AZD1222 doses.

V dropped 7 bases and J dropped 3; count of bases not matched to a gene: 9. In germline, CDR1 is MNHEY, CDR2 SMNVEV (reference sequence). There are 14 residues in the CDR3. Sequenced by immunoSEQ multiplex PCR; TCRdb stores in-frame clones only, minus some. Of roughly 120,000 clones in the sample, approximately 90% are singletons; the top ten hold roughly 15%. The chain is built from TRBV27 and TRBJ2-7, with 7 positions matching TRBD1. Specimen: peripheral blood, collected 28 days after the second AZD1222 dose. The origin of this receptor is an adult who received the AZD1222 COVID-19 vaccine. CDR3 residues: CASKLKGAVYEQYF. The CDR3 DNA sequence: TGTGCCAGCAAATTAAAGGGGGCGGTCTACGAGCAGTACTTC.